This TCR beta chain was identified in a study of blood T cell repertoires in COVID-19. The wider study: Nucleic acid was either cDNA or gDNA, and it came from T cells, B-cell-depleted T cells, or PBMCs.

Some clones are missing from TCRdb's copy, which holds only in-frame ones; the method was immunoSEQ multiplex PCR. In the table there are fewer than 350,000 clones, roughly 85% of which are singletons. V was clipped by 7 bases and J by 7 bases, with 13 bases between them. Per the germline V gene, CDR1 is DFQATT and CDR2 is SNEGSKA (reference sequence). The CDR3 covers 11 residues. Clinical history reported by participants formed the basis on which cohorts were assigned. The chain is built from TRBV20-1 and TRBJ1-2; D ambiguous. The sample comprised PBMCs or T cells enriched from blood (not recorded which). The sequence was collected from a woman between 25 and 40 years old who had been exposed to COVID-19. DNA of the CDR3: TGCAGTGTTAGGATCGTTAGTGGCTACACCTTC. This codes for CSVRIVSGYTF.